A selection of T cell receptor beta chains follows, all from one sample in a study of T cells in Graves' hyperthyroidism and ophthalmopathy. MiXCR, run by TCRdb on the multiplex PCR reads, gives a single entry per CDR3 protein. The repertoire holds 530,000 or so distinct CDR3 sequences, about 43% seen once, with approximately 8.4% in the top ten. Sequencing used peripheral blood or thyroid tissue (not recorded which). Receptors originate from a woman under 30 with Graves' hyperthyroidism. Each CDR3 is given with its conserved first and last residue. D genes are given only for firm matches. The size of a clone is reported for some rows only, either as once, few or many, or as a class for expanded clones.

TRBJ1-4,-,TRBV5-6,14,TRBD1,TGTGCCAGCAGTTTCCGGGACAGGGATGAAAAACTGTTTTTT,CASSFRDRDEKLFF
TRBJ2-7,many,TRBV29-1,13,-,TGCAGCGTTGTGATGGCAGTCTCCTACGAGCAGTACTTC,CSVVMAVSYEQYF
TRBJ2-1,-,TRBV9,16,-,TGTGCCAGCAGCACCCCTGACGGGAGTTGGAACAATGAGCAGTTCTTC,CASSTPDGSWNNEQFF
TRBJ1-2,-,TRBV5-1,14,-,TGCGCCAGCGAGCCGGGGGGCGCCCAGTATGGCTACACCTTC,CASEPGGAQYGYTF
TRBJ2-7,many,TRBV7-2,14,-,TGTGCCAGCAGCTTAGTTTTCGTCTCCTACGAGCAGTACTTC,CASSLVFVSYEQYF
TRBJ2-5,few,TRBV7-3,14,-,TGTGCCAGCCTTCAGGGCCACGGGGAACAGACCCAGTACTTC,CASLQGHGEQTQYF
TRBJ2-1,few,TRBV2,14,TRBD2,TGTGCCAGCAGTGAACTACTAGCGGATCCTGAGCAGTTCTTC,CASSELLADPEQFF
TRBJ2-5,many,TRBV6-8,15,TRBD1,TGTGCCAGCAGACGGACAGGGGATGCCAAGGAGACCCAGTACTTC,CASRRTGDAKETQYF
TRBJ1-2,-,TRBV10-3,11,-,TGTGCCACCCGGGGCACCTATGGCTACACCTTC,CATRGTYGYTF
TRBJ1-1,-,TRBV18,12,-,TGTGCCAGCCGAGATATGGGCACTGAAGCTTTCTTT,CASRDMGTEAFF
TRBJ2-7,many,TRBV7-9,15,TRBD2,TGTGCCAGCAGCTTAGCCGTAGCGGGAGGGGGTGAGCAGTACTTC,CASSLAVAGGGEQYF
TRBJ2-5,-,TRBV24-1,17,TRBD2,TGTGCCACCAGTGCGGGTAGACTAGCGGGAGATGTAAAGACCCAGTACTTC,CATSAGRLAGDVKTQYF
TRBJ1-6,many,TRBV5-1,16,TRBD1,TGCGCCAGCAGCTTGGCGGCCCCCGGACAGGGTTCACCCCTCCACTTT,CASSLAAPGQGSPLHF
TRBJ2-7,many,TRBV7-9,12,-,TGTGCCAGCAGCCGACAGAACTACGAGCAGTACTTC,CASSRQNYEQYF
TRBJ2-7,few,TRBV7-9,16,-,TGTGCCAGCAGCTTAGCAGCAGGGTCCTACTCCTACGAGCAGTACTTC,CASSLAAGSYSYEQYF
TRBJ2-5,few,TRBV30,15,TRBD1,TGTGCCTGGCAGAGGAGTTACAGGGGCCGAGAGACCCAGTACTTC,CAWQRSYRGRETQYF
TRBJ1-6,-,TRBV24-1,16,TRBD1,TGTGCCACCAGTGACGCGGCACAGGGGAGCAATTCACCCCTCCACTTT,CATSDAAQGSNSPLHF
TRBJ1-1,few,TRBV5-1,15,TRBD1,TGCGCCAGCAGTCGGGGAGAGACAGGGGTCACTGAAGCTTTCTTT,CASSRGETGVTEAFF
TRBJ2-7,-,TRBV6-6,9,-,TGTGCCAGCAGTTACGGGCAGGACTTC,CASSYGQDF
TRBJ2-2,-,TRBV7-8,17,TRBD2,TGTGCCAGCAGCCAGGAGGTAGCGGGAGGTAACACCGGGGAGCTGTTTTTT,CASSQEVAGGNTGELFF
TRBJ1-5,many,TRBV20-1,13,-,TGCAGTGCTTACGACACCGTAGATCAGCCCCAGCATTTT,CSAYDTVDQPQHF
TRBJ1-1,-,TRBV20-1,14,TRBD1,TGCAGTGCTCTGGGACAGGGTATGGGAACTGAAGCTTTCTTT,CSALGQGMGTEAFF
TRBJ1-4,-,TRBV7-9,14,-,TGTGCCAGCAGCTTAGGAGCGGGGAATGAAAAACTGTTTTTT,CASSLGAGNEKLFF
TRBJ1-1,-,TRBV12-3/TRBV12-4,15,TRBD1,TGTGCCAGCAGCTTTAGCGGGGCAGGGGGCACTGAAGCTTTCTTT,CASSFSGAGGTEAFF
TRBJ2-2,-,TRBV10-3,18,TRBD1,TGTGCCATCAGTGATCGGCTACAGGGGGCAGGGGGGACCGGGGAGCTGTTTTTT,CAISDRLQGAGGTGELFF
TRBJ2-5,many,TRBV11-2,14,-,TGTGCCAGCAGCTTGACGGTCAGACAAGAGACCCAGTACTTC,CASSLTVRQETQYF
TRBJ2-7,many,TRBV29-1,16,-,TGCAGCGTTAACGCGGGACCGACGGGAAGCTCCTACGAGCAGTACTTC,CSVNAGPTGSSYEQYF
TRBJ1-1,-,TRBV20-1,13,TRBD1,TGCAGTGCTAGCGACAGGGAGTGGACTGAAGCTTTCTTT,CSASDREWTEAFF
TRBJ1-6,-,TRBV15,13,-,TGTGCCACCAGCAGAGACACAGGGTCACCCCTCCACTTT,CATSRDTGSPLHF
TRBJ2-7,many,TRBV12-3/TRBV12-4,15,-,TGTGCCAGCAGTTTTTTAGGGCAGGGGTCCTACGAGCAGTACTTC,CASSFLGQGSYEQYF
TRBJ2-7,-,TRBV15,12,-,TGTGCCACCAGCACAGGGTTCAACGAGCAGTACTTC,CATSTGFNEQYF
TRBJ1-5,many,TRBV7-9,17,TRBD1,TGTGCCAGCAGCTTAGCAAGGGGGCTGATAGGTGAACAGCCCCAGCATTTT,CASSLARGLIGEQPQHF
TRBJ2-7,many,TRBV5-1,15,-,TGCGCCAGCAGCTTGTCCTCGGGACTCGACTACGAGCAGTACTTC,CASSLSSGLDYEQYF
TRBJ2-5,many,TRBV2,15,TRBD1,TGTGCCAGTCGGGACCGGACAGGAACGTTCGAGACCCAGTACTTC,CASRDRTGTFETQYF
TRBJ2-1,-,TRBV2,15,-,TGTGCCAGCAGTGGGTTCGGGTGGTCCTACAATGAGCAGTTCTTC,CASSGFGWSYNEQFF
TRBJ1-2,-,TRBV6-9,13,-,TGTGCCAGCAGTTGGACAGCGCAATATGGCTACACCTTC,CASSWTAQYGYTF